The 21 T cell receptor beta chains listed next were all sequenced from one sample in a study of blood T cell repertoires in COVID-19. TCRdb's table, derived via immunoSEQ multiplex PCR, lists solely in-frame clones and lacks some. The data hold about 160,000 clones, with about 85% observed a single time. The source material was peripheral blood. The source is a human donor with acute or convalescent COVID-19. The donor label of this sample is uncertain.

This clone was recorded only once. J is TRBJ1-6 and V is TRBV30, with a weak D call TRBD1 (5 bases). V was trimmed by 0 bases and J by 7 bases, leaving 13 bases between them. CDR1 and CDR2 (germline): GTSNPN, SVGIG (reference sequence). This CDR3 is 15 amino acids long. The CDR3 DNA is TGTGCCTGGAGTGTACGGGGGGGATCCAATTCACCCCTCCACTTT. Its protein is CAWSVRGGSNSPLHF.

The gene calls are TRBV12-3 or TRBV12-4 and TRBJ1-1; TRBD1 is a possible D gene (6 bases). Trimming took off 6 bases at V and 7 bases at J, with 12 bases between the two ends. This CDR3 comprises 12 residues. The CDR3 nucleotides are TGTGCCAGCAGACTCCGGGACAATGAAGCTTTCTTT. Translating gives CASRLRDNEAFF.

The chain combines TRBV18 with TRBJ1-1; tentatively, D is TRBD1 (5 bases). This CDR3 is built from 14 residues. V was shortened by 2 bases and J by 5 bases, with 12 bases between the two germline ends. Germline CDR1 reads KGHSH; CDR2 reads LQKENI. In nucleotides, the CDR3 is TGTGCCAGCTCACCAAAGGGGCCGTCAACTGAAGCTTTCTTT. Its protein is CASSPKGPSTEAFF.

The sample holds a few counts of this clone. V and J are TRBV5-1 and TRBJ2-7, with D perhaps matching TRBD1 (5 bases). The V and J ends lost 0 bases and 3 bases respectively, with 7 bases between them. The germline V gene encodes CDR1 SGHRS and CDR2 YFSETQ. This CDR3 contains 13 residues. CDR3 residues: CASSLEGVYEQYF. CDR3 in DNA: TGCGCCAGCAGCTTGGAAGGGGTCTACGAGCAGTACTTC.

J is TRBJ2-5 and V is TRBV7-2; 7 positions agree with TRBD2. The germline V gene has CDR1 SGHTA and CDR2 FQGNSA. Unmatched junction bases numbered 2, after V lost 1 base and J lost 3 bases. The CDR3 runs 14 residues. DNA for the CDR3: TGTGCCAGCAGCTTAGTCGGACTAGAAGAGACCCAGTACTTC. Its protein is CASSLVGLEETQYF.

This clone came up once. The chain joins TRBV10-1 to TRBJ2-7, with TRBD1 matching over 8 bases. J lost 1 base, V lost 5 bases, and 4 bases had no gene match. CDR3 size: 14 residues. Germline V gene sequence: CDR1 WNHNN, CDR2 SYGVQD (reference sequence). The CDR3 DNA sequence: TGCGCCAGCAGTCGGACAGGGCTGTCCTACGAGCAGTACTTC. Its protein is CASSRTGLSYEQYF.

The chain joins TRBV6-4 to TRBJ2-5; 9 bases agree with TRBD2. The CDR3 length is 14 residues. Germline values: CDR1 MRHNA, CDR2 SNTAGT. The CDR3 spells CAAGVAGAQETQYF. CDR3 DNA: TGTGCAGCGGGGGTAGCGGGGGCCCAAGAGACCCAGTACTTC.

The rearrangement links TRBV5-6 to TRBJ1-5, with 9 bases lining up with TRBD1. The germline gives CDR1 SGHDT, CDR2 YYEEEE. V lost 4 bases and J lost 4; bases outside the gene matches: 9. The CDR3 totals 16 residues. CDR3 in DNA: TGTGCCAGCAGCCACCAATTGACAGGGGGAAATCAGCCCCAGCATTTT. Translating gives CASSHQLTGGNQPQHF.

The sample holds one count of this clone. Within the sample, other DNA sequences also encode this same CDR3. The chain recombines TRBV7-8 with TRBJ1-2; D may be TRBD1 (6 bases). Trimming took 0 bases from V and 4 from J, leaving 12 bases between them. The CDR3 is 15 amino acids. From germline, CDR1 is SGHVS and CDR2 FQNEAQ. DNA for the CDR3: TGTGCCAGCAGCTTAGCTTCGGGGGGCGGCTATGGCTACACCTTC. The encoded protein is CASSLASGGGYGYTF.

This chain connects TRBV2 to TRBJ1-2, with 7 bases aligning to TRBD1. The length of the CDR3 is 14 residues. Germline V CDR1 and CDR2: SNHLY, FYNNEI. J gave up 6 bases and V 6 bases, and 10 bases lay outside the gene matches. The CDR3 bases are TGTGCCAGCAGGCCGGACAGGACGCATGATGGCTACACCTTC. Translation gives CASRPDRTHDGYTF.

The CDR3 DNA sequence: TGTGCCAGCACCGGGACTAGCGGGGGGCAAGAGACCCAGTACTTC. Its protein is CASTGTSGGQETQYF. V usage is TRBV18 and J usage is TRBJ2-5, with 15 bases identical to TRBD2. The CDR3 is 15 residues long. CDR1 and CDR2 (germline): KGHSH, LQKENI. V trimming: 8 bases; J trimming: 2 bases; junction bases outside the gene matches: 3.

CDR3 nucleotide sequence: TGTGCCAGCAGCCCCGGGGTAGCGGGGGGCACAGATACGCAGTATTTT. It specifies CASSPGVAGGTDTQYF. The V and J genes are TRBV3-1 (or the pseudogene TRBV3-2) and TRBJ2-3, with 9 bases lining up with TRBD2. Germline assignment: CDR1 LGHDT and CDR2 YNNKEL (reference sequence). J gave up 1 base and V 4 bases, and 6 bases lay outside the gene matches. The CDR3 runs to 16 residues.

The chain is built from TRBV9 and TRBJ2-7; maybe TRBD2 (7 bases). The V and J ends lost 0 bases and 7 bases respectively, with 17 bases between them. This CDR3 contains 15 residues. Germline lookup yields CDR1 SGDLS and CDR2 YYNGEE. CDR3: CASSVAFGGGGEQYF. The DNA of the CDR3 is TGTGCCAGCAGCGTAGCTTTTGGCGGGGGCGGGGAGCAGTACTTC.

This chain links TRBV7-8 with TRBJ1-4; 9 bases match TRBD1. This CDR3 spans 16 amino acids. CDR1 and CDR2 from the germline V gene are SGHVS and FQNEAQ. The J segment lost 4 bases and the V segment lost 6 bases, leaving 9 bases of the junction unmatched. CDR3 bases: TGTGCCAGCAGTCTTAACGGACAGGGGCGTAATGAAAAACTGTTTTTT. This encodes CASSLNGQGRNEKLFF.

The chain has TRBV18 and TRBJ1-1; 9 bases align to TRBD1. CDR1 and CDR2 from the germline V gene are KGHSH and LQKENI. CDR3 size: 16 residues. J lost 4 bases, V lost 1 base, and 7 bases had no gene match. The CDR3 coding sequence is TGTGCCAGCTCACCACTCCCGGACAGGGGAGGCACTGAAGCTTTCTTT. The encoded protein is CASSPLPDRGGTEAFF.

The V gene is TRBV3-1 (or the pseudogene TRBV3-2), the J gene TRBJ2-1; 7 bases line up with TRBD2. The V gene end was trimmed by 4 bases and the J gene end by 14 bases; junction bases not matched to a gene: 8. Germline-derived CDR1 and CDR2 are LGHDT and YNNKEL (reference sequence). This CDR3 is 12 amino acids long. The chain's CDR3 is CASSLGEGREFF. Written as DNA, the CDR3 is TGTGCCAGCAGCCTTGGGGAGGGACGGGAGTTCTTC.

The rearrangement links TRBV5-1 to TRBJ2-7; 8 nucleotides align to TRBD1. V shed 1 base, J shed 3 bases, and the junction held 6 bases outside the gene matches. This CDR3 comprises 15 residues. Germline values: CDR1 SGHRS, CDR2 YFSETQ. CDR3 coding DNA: TGCGCCAGCAGCTTGTTGGCAGGGGGCATCTACGAGCAGTACTTC. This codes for CASSLLAGGIYEQYF.

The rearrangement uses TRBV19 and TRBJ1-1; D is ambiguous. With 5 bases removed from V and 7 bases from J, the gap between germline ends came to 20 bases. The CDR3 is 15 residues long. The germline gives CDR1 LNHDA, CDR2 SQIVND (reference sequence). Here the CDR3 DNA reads TGTGCCAGTAGTGGGAGGTTTCGAGGAAGTGGTGAAGCTTTCTTT. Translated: CASSGRFRGSGEAFF.

CDR3 residues: CASSLLWADNQPQHF. For the CDR3, the DNA is TGTGCCAGCTCACTCCTGTGGGCAGACAATCAGCCCCAGCATTTT. The J gene is TRBJ1-5, the V gene TRBV18, with D uncertain. Looked up from germline, CDR1 is KGHSH and CDR2 is LQKENI. This CDR3 spans 15 amino acids. V lost 4 bases and J 3 bases, leaving 13 bases between the germline ends.

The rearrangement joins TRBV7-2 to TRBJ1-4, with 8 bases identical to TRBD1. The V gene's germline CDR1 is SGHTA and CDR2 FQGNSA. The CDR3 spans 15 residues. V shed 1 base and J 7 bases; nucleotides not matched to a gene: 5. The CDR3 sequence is CASSLGFDRGEKLFF. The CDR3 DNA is TGTGCCAGCAGCTTAGGATTTGACAGGGGTGAAAAACTGTTTTTT.

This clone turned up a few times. The CDR3 bases are TGTGCCAGCAGCTTAGGTGGGCGGGCCAGGGGAGACGAGCAGTACTTC. Its protein is CASSLGGRARGDEQYF. The genes are TRBV5-8 and TRBJ2-7; perhaps TRBD1 as D (6 bases). Germline V lookup: CDR1 SGHTS, CDR2 YDEGEE. Trimming took 2 bases from V and 5 from J, leaving 20 bases between them. The CDR3 has 16 amino acids.